A single sample gave rise to the 14 T cell receptor beta chains below, sequenced in a study of tissue T cells after allogeneic stem cell transplantation. Here immunoSEQ multiplex PCR was the method, and the copy in TCRdb shows in-frame clones only, minus some. This sample has 28,000 or so clones, with around 90% found just once. Specimen: blood, collected before transplantation. These receptors came from a male donor older than 55 who later had graft-versus-host disease after an allogeneic stem cell transplant.

The chain recombines TRBV28 with TRBJ1-5; D might be TRBD1 (6 bases). Deletions cut 1 base from V and 5 bases from J, with 15 bases between. This CDR3 region has 16 residues. CDR1 is MDHEN, CDR2 SYDVKM, per germline. As DNA, the CDR3 is TGTGCCAGCAGTTTATTTGTTCGGGACAATCATCAGCCCCAGCATTTT. Its protein product is CASSLFVRDNHQPQHF.

The V and J genes are TRBV11-1 and TRBJ2-5; 7 positions agree with TRBD2. The CDR3 has 15 residues. Unmatched junction bases numbered 9, after V lost 6 bases and J lost 2 bases. Germline V gives CDR1 SGHAT, CDR2 FQDESV (reference sequence). The CDR3 protein is CASRPRLAEQETQYF. CDR3 nucleotide sequence: TGTGCCAGCAGGCCAAGACTAGCCGAACAAGAGACCCAGTACTTC.

This clone was detected once. The rearrangement uses TRBV21-1 and TRBJ2-7; the DNA was not compared with TRBD1, the D call given in the table. TRBV21-1 is assigned pseudogene status. This CDR3 comprises 15 residues. The CDR3 here is CASTSSGQGPYEQYF. DNA of the CDR3: TGTGCCAGCACCAGCTCAGGACAGGGCCCCTACGAGCAGTACTTC.

The rearrangement uses TRBV10-3 and TRBJ2-7; D possibly matches TRBD1 or TRBD2 (5 bases each). The germline CDR1 and CDR2 sequences are ENHRY and SYGVKD. This CDR3 has 12 amino acids. Between the trimmed V and J ends, which lost 3 bases and 6 bases, there was a span of 9 bases. Written as DNA, the CDR3 is TGTGCCATCAGTGAAAATGGGGGCGAGCAGTACTTC. This gives the protein CAISENGGEQYF.

The chain uses TRBV18 and TRBJ2-7; tentatively, D is TRBD2 (5 bases). Trimming shortened V by 3 bases and J by 1 base, and 16 bases separated the two germline ends. The CDR3 totals 16 residues. Germline V lookup: CDR1 KGHSH, CDR2 LQKENI. The CDR3 here is CASSPDGRVSSYEQYF. DNA of the CDR3: TGTGCCAGCTCACCCGATGGGCGGGTTTCATCCTACGAGCAGTACTTC.

The chain couples TRBV15 to TRBJ1-5, with no clear D. The length of the CDR3 is 16 residues. The germline CDR1 and CDR2 sequences are LNHNV and YYDKDF (reference sequence). V lost 0 bases, J lost 8 bases, and 17 bases lay in between. The CDR3 here is CATSREQQQPGKPQHF. CDR3 nucleotide sequence: TGTGCCACCAGCAGAGAACAACAGCAACCCGGTAAGCCCCAGCATTTT. The full variable domain, its missing parts supplied by reference TRBV15 and TRBJ1-5, is DAMVIQNPRYQVTQFGKPVTLSCSQTLNHNVMYWYQQKSSQAPKLLFHYYDKDFNNEADTPDNFQSRRPNTSFCFLDIRSPGLGDTAMYLCATSREQQQPGKPQHFGDGTRLSIL.

The chain combines TRBV7-3 with TRBJ2-7; 9 bases are a match to TRBD1. CDR1 and CDR2 (germline): SGHTA, FQGTGA. The CDR3 has 14 amino acids. The junction had 7 bases not matched to a gene; V was cut back by 4 bases and J by 6 bases. CDR3 in amino acids: CASSSTGGPSEQYF. The DNA of the CDR3 is TGTGCCAGCAGCTCAACAGGGGGCCCTAGCGAGCAGTACTTC.

The chain carries TRBV11-3 and TRBJ2-3; D not resolved. The V end lost 1 base, the J end lost 7 bases, and 6 bases lay between the germline ends. This CDR3 is 12 amino acids long. Looked up from germline, CDR1 is SGHNT and CDR2 is YENEEA. DNA of the CDR3: TGTGCCAGCAGCTTAGGTAGATATACGCAGTATTTT. It is translated as CASSLGRYTQYF.

For the CDR3, the DNA is TGTGCCAGCAGCGTAGAGCAGGCGGGACGGACCACCTACGAGCAGTACTTC. The encoded protein is CASSVEQAGRTTYEQYF. This chain connects TRBV9 to TRBJ2-7, with a possible D match to TRBD2 (6 bases). CDR1 is SGDLS, CDR2 YYNGEE, per germline. V lost 0 bases, J lost 2 bases, and 18 bases lay in between. This CDR3 is built from 17 residues.

The chain employs TRBV21-1 and TRBJ1-1. TRBV21-1 counts as a pseudogene. The CDR3 loop spans 12 amino acids. For the CDR3, the DNA is TGTGCCAGCAGCAAAGGACCTTGGTGGGCTTTCTTT. Translation: CASSKGPWWAFF.

The V and J genes are TRBV6-5 and TRBJ1-6; unclear D gene. The CDR3 runs 11 residues. Germline V gene data show CDR1 as MNHEY and CDR2 as SVGAGI. V was cut by 5 bases and J by 6 bases, with 2 bases left in between. In nucleotides, the CDR3 is TGTGCCAGCAGTAGTAATTCACCCCTCCACTTT. As protein: CASSSNSPLHF.

V and J are TRBV3-1 (or the pseudogene TRBV3-2) and TRBJ2-2; D unresolved. Trimming shortened V by 0 bases and J by 2 bases, and 10 bases separated the two germline ends. Looked up from germline, CDR1 is LGHDT and CDR2 is YNNKEL (reference sequence). The CDR3 loop spans 16 amino acids. The chain's CDR3 is CASSQDLSRNTGELFF. The CDR3 DNA reads as TGTGCCAGCAGCCAAGATTTATCCCGTAACACCGGGGAGCTGTTTTTT.

The rearrangement joins TRBV9 to TRBJ2-7, with D perhaps assigned TRBD1 or TRBD2 (5 bases each). V dropped 4 bases and J dropped 3 bases, with 17 bases sitting between them. Germline-derived CDR1 and CDR2 are SGDLS and YYNGEE. CDR3 length: 15 amino acids. As DNA, the CDR3 is TGTGCCAGCAGCCCGAGTCCGGGGCGAAACTACGAGCAGTACTTC. It specifies CASSPSPGRNYEQYF.

The chain couples TRBV24-1 to TRBJ2-1; D is perhaps TRBD1 or TRBD2 (5 bases each). V lost 5 bases and J 3 bases, leaving 19 bases between the germline ends. The CDR3 is made up of 17 amino acids. CDR1 KGHDR and CDR2 SFDVKD come from the germline V gene. CDR3 region: CATSVRARGTNYNEQFF. In nucleotides, the CDR3 is TGTGCCACCAGTGTCCGGGCGAGGGGTACAAACTACAATGAGCAGTTCTTC.